Sequencing of this T cell receptor (beta chain) was carried out in a study of identical twins (dated by TCRdb to 2015 to 2016). The study in broad terms: To test whether fetal clonotypes persist, this study deep-sequenced TCR alpha and beta repertoires from monozygotic twins, from unrelated adults of various ages, and from cord blood. To rule out contamination, the twin experiments were replicated at different times with different library preparation protocols.

This clonotype was observed at least ten times. It has no known antigen specificity. One base away there is no much larger clone; base qualities are not given. Every donor in the study was a healthy Caucasian. Three pairs of female monozygotic twins, all aged 18 to 29 years, were included in the twin cohort. The RNA used for TCR libraries was isolated from peripheral blood mononuclear cells. Library preparation was by 5' RACE. These reads were obtained on an Illumina HiSeq 2000. A universal primer binding site was introduced by template switching, and a unique molecular identifier was present in the final cDNA, enabling accurate counting of TCR cDNA molecules. Specific primers in the conserved constant-segment region were used to synthesize first-strand cDNA for TCR alpha and beta chains. Each cDNA library was double barcoded, with a SMART-Mk sample barcode plus Illumina barcodes, to control for contamination. TruSeq adapter sequences, together with Illumina sample barcodes, were added in two successive PCR steps. The Illumina HiSeq platform was used with custom primers to sequence TCR alpha and beta cDNA libraries. The authors processed their data as follows. Unique molecular identifiers were extracted from raw reads with MiGEC, and CDR3 positions were determined with MiXCR. Recombination models were inferred per individual with the repgenHMM and IGoR tools using an EM algorithm. The tcR package in R was used for shared clonotype analysis, with sharing normalized by the product of cloneset sizes. To study raw recombination free of thymic and clonal selection effects, out-of-frame nonproductive sequences were analyzed. In-frame beta chains were kept once TCRdb had trimmed the public reads at Q25 with fastp and called clones with MiXCR. All rows with the same CDR3 protein become a single entry with the most common DNA and genes. TCRdb's processing, not the authors', yielded these V and J calls. The sample contains some 560,000 distinct CDR3 sequences, 9% to 10% of them found a single time. Approximately 3% of the sample comes from the top ten.

The germline V gene gives CDR1 as SGHTA and CDR2 as FQGNSA. The CDR3 starts with the cysteine, ends with the phenylalanine, and has 13 residues. The CDR3 DNA has 39 bases and is translated from base 1. Trimming at the junction amounts to 10 bases on V and 7 bases on J, and the germline ends lie 17 bases apart. The full study reports these points: In beta out-of-frame sequences, excess twin sharing was weaker, because having fewer shared sequences lowered the signal-to-noise ratio. Abundant cord blood beta clonotypes had fewer insertions, young adult naive repertoires showed a similar but weaker trend, and memory repertoires showed no such trend. Zero-insertion analyses could be partly confounded by invariant T cells such as MAIT and iNKT, though diverse VJ usage argued against such confounding for most clonotypes. Compared with coincidental sharing between unrelated individuals, an excess of low generation-probability sequences was observed among out-of-frame TCR alpha sequences shared between twins. Because the same donors could not be followed over many years, conclusions were based on cross-sectional statistical analysis. In monozygotic twins, recombination models systematically underestimated out-of-frame TCR alpha sharing, but the models matched the sharing seen between unrelated individuals.

The data were also submitted as part of a second study, on yellow fever vaccine responses in identical twins. The second study, in turn, reports: The T cell response to vaccination in identical twins was reported by the authors to appear partly convergent and partly personalized. In identical twins, the study followed T cell clones that responded to the vaccine with precision.

The clonotype was recovered from a young woman in good health. Material: PBMCs. The chain is assembled from TRBV7-2 and TRBJ2-1; a tentative D call is TRBD1 (5 bases match). CDR3 sequence: CATGIQSGNEQFF. The DNA is as follows: TGTGCCACAGGGATCCAATCAGGGAATGAGCAGTTCTTC.